A single sample gave rise to the 29 T cell receptor beta chains below, sequenced in a study of cytomegalovirus exposure and HLA in healthy donors. Amplification used 60 Vbeta primers and 13 Jbeta primers. Sequenced by immunoSEQ multiplex PCR; TCRdb stores in-frame clones only, minus some. The sample comprises approximately 110,000 clones, roughly three quarters of which are singletons, and around 6% rests with the top ten. The sample was PBMCs. The receptors come from a male donor in good health and CMV-seronegative.

This clone is a singleton in its sample. The CDR3 region is CASSRQGDQPQHF. The CDR3, as DNA: TGTGCCAGCTCGCGACAGGGCGATCAGCCCCAGCATTTT. The rearrangement links TRBV18 to TRBJ1-5; TRBD1 matches 7 bases. The CDR3 has 13 amino acids. V shed 6 bases and J 5 bases; nucleotides not matched to a gene: 4. The V gene's germline CDR1 is KGHSH and CDR2 LQKENI.

This clone has only one observation. V and J are TRBV9 and TRBJ2-1; 10 nucleotides agree with TRBD1. V shed 4 bases and J 8 bases; nucleotides not matched to a gene: 6. CDR3 length: 14 amino acids. The germline V gene encodes CDR1 SGDLS and CDR2 YYNGEE. The CDR3, as DNA: TGTGCCAGCAGCCCCGGGACAGGGGCTGATGAGCAGTTCTTC. Amino acids: CASSPGTGADEQFF. The whole variable domain, remainder taken from reference TRBV9 and TRBJ2-1, is DSGVTQTPKHLITATGQRVTLRCSPRSGDLSVYWYQQSLDQGLQFLIQYYNGEERAKGNILERFSAQQFPDLHSELNLSSLELGDSALYFCASSPGTGADEQFFGPGTRLTVL.

The chain carries TRBV27 and TRBJ2-7, with a tentative D call TRBD1 (7 bases). The CDR3 length is 14 residues. Germline V CDR1 and CDR2: MNHEY, SMNVEV (reference sequence). V gave up 5 bases and J gave up 7 bases, with 18 bases separating them. CDR3 DNA sequence: TGTGCCAGCAGTCCGCGGGACAGTCGAGGAGAGCAGTACTTC. This codes for CASSPRDSRGEQYF.

This clone was recorded a few times. V and J are TRBV7-2 and TRBJ2-7; tentative D call: TRBD2 (6 bases). The CDR3 loop spans 14 amino acids. V was shortened by 1 base and J by 5 bases, with 12 bases between the two germline ends. Germline CDR1 is SGHTA and CDR2 is FQGNSA. CDR3 sequence (DNA): TGTGCCAGCAGCTTAGTGGGGGGAGGTGACGAGCAGTACTTC. This gives the protein CASSLVGGGDEQYF.

The V and J genes are TRBV18 and TRBJ2-3; 7 nucleotides line up with TRBD1. The junction had 6 bases not matched to a gene; V was cut back by 3 bases and J by 6 bases. The CDR3 consists of 14 residues. Germline V lookup: CDR1 KGHSH, CDR2 LQKENI. The CDR3 DNA reads as TGTGCCAGCTCACCCAGACAGGGTATTGATACGCAGTATTTT. Protein product: CASSPRQGIDTQYF.

This clone was seen just once. This rearrangement joins TRBV27 to TRBJ1-4; no clear D gene. V was trimmed by 1 base and J by 0 bases, leaving 6 bases between them. This CDR3 is built from 15 residues. Germline V gene lookup returns CDR1 MNHEY and CDR2 SMNVEV (reference sequence). This CDR3 reads CASSLYGATNEKLFF. The DNA for the CDR3 is TGTGCCAGCAGTTTATACGGAGCAACTAATGAAAAACTGTTTTTT.

In its sample, this clone was seen a few times. The chain is built from TRBV2 and TRBJ2-2; 10 nucleotides match TRBD2. J gave up 8 bases and V 8 bases, and 5 bases lay outside the gene matches. Germline CDR1 SNHLY, CDR2 FYNNEI. The CDR3 covers 13 residues. In DNA, the CDR3 is TGTGCCAGCCGCCTAGCGGGAGTGGGGGAGCTGTTTTTT. It is translated as CASRLAGVGELFF.

This clone was observed a few times. The J gene is TRBJ1-2, the V gene TRBV4-3; a possible D gene is TRBD1 (6 bases). Trimming removed 0 bases from V and 4 bases from J, with 9 bases in between. The CDR3 covers 14 residues. Germline V CDR1 and CDR2: LGHNA, YSLEER. The CDR3 bases are TGCGCCAGCAGCCAAGACAGGGGTAGCTATGGCTACACCTTC. Encoded protein: CASSQDRGSYGYTF.

The chain joins TRBV5-1 to TRBJ1-5, with 10 bases matching TRBD1. The CDR3 contains 14 residues. V lost 5 bases, J lost 7 bases, and 6 bases stayed unmatched. Germline CDR1 SGHRS, CDR2 YFSETQ. The CDR3: CASSPTGGTQPQHF. The CDR3 DNA is TGCGCCAGCAGTCCGACAGGGGGCACCCAGCCCCAGCATTTT.

CDR3 sequence reads: CASSSTGGTEAFF. The DNA of the CDR3 is TGCGCCAGCAGCTCTACAGGGGGCACTGAAGCTTTCTTT. The J gene is TRBJ1-1, the V gene TRBV5-1; 8 bases line up with TRBD1. The CDR3 is 13 amino acids. CDR1 SGHRS and CDR2 YFSETQ come from the germline V gene. After removal of 3 bases from V and 4 bases from J, the junction contained 2 bases not matched to a gene.

The V gene is TRBV7-3, the J gene TRBJ1-3; no firm D call. CDR3 length equals 13 residues. The ends were cut back, 4 bases at V and 4 bases at J, with 8 bases in the middle. The V gene's germline CDR1 is SGHTA and CDR2 FQGTGA. CDR3 region: CASSSEGGNTIYF. The CDR3 region has the DNA TGTGCCAGCAGCTCGGAGGGCGGAAACACCATATATTTT.

The chain is built from TRBV5-5 and TRBJ1-6; unclear D gene. The CDR3 extends over 17 amino acids. Germline loops: CDR1 SGHKS, CDR2 YYEKEE (reference sequence). The V and J ends lost 6 bases and 3 bases respectively, with 19 bases between them. Here the CDR3 reads CASTFGIPRFYNSPLHF. CDR3 coding DNA: TGTGCCAGCACCTTTGGTATCCCCAGGTTCTATAATTCACCCCTCCACTTT.

Only a few counts were recorded for this clone. The chain recombines TRBV5-4 with TRBJ2-7, with TRBD1 as a possible D gene (6 bases). The V and J ends lost 3 bases and 2 bases respectively, with 9 bases between them. CDR1 and CDR2 from the germline V gene are SGHNT and YYREEE (reference sequence). The CDR3 runs to 13 residues. The CDR3 DNA reads TGTGCCAGCAGCTCGACAGGAACCTACGAGCAGTACTTC. It translates to CASSSTGTYEQYF.

The genes are TRBV30 and TRBJ1-1, with 9 positions matching TRBD1. The V gene's germline CDR1 is GTSNPN and CDR2 SVGIG (reference sequence). The CDR3 is made up of 14 amino acids. J lost 5 bases, V lost 3 bases, and 7 bases had no gene match. CDR3 sequence: CAWSSLTGGTEAFF. The CDR3 region has the DNA TGTGCCTGGAGCTCCCTGACAGGGGGTACTGAAGCTTTCTTT.

This clone was seen a few times. The chain has TRBV15 and TRBJ2-2; D perhaps matches TRBD1 (6 bases). Trimming left V 3 bases short and J 0 bases short, with 17 bases between. This CDR3 is 18 amino acids long. The germline gives CDR1 LNHNV, CDR2 YYDKDF (reference sequence). The CDR3 is CATSRDRYSRANTGELFF. The CDR3 coding sequence is TGTGCCACCAGCAGGGACAGATATAGCCGTGCGAACACCGGGGAGCTGTTTTTT.

The rearrangement joins TRBV28 to TRBJ2-2; weak D call: TRBD2 (6 bases). The CDR3 covers 16 residues. Germline CDR1 reads MDHEN; CDR2 reads SYDVKM. Trimming stripped 1 base from V and 4 bases from J, with 13 bases between. The CDR3 DNA reads TGTGCCAGCAGTTTATCAGGAGGGTGGGGCACCGGGGAGCTGTTTTTT. This gives the protein CASSLSGGWGTGELFF. Filled out from reference TRBV28 and TRBJ2-2, the complete variable domain reads DVKVTQSSRYLVKRTGEKVFLECVQDMDHENMFWYRQDPGLGLRLIYFSYDVKMKEKGDIPEGYSVSREKKERFSLILESASTNQTSMYLCASSLSGGWGTGELFFGEGSRLTVL.

The rearrangement uses TRBV27 and TRBJ2-5; D call uncertain. The V end lost 6 bases, the J end lost 0 bases, and 5 bases lay between the germline ends. Germline loops: CDR1 MNHEY, CDR2 SMNVEV (reference sequence). CDR3 size: 12 residues. The chain's CDR3 is CASSLYQETQYF. CDR3 bases: TGTGCCAGCAGCCTGTACCAAGAGACCCAGTACTTC.

The chain uses TRBV7-2 and TRBJ2-5; 7 positions agree with TRBD1. Losses at the gene ends were 0 bases for V and 4 bases for J; bases not matched to a gene: 5. The CDR3 extends over 15 amino acids. The germline V gene has CDR1 SGHTA and CDR2 FQGNSA. DNA for the CDR3: TGTGCCAGCAGCTTAGCTCACTACAGGGGAGAGACCCAGTACTTC. The encoded protein is CASSLAHYRGETQYF.

The V gene is TRBV7-6, the J gene TRBJ2-7, with TRBD2 identical over 12 bases. Germline-derived CDR1 and CDR2 are SGHVS and FNYEAQ. The V gene end was trimmed by 5 bases and the J gene end by 1 base; junction bases not matched to a gene: 6. The CDR3 is made up of 16 amino acids. The CDR3 DNA sequence: TGTGCCAGCAGCCCGTCGGGACTAGCGGGTTCCTACGAGCAGTACTTC. Translated: CASSPSGLAGSYEQYF. Using reference TRBV7-6 and TRBJ2-7 for the parts outside the CDR3, the full variable domain is GAGVSQSPRYKVTKRGQDVALRCDPISGHVSLYWYRQALGQGPEFLTYFNYEAQQDKSGLPNDRFSAERPEGSISTLTIQRTEQRDSAMYRCASSPSGLAGSYEQYFGPGTRLTVT.

This clone was observed a few times. V usage is TRBV7-9 and J usage is TRBJ2-7; a weak D match, TRBD2 (6 bases). CDR3 size: 15 residues. Germline-derived CDR1 and CDR2 are SEHNR and FQNEAQ (reference sequence). V shed 5 bases and J shed 6 bases, with 20 bases lying between them. The CDR3 DNA sequence: TGTGCCAGCAGCCGCCCCGGGAGTAGGCAAGGCGAGCAGTACTTC. The encoded protein is CASSRPGSRQGEQYF. The entire variable domain, with the rest obtained from reference TRBV7-9 and TRBJ2-7, is as follows: DTGVSQNPRHKITKRGQNVTFRCDPISEHNRLYWYRQTLGQGPEFLTYFQNEAQLEKSRLLSDRFSAERPKGSFSTLEIQRTEQGDSAMYLCASSRPGSRQGEQYFGPGTRLTVT.

The rearrangement links TRBV5-6 to TRBJ2-5, with D maybe TRBD1 (5 bases). The J call may be in error: the DNA end matches TRBJ2-7 better. Per the germline V gene, CDR1 is SGHDT and CDR2 is YYEEEE. There are 15 residues in the CDR3. CDR3 residues: CASSFTSAGSYEQYF. CDR3 bases: TGTGCCAGCAGCTTTACGAGTGCAGGGTCCTACGAGCAGTACTTC.

The chain is built from TRBV27 and TRBJ2-2; the D is unclear. The CDR3 is 14 amino acids. V lost 3 bases and J 1 base, leaving 6 bases between the germline ends. Germline CDR1 and CDR2: MNHEY and SMNVEV (reference sequence). The CDR3 bases are TGTGCCAGCAGTTTGTCAGGGAACACCGGGGAGCTGTTTTTT. It is translated as CASSLSGNTGELFF.

This sequence joins TRBV4-1 and TRBJ2-3, with 9 bases lining up with TRBD2. This CDR3 is built from 16 residues. Trimming removed 5 bases from V and 4 bases from J; junction bases left unmatched: 10. The germline V gene encodes CDR1 MGHRA and CDR2 YSYEKL. The DNA of the CDR3 is TGCGCCAGCAGCACGCTCGTAGCGGGAGATTCAGATACGCAGTATTTT. It yields the protein CASSTLVAGDSDTQYF.

This chain joins TRBV14 and TRBJ2-7; D is possibly TRBD1 (7 bases). V gave up 4 bases and J gave up 3 bases, with 13 bases separating them. Germline values: CDR1 SGHDN, CDR2 FVKESK. The CDR3 is 14 residues long. The CDR3 nucleotides read TGTGCCAGCAGCCCCTTCCAGGGGGGCTACGAGCAGTACTTC. Translating gives CASSPFQGGYEQYF. Based on the CDR3 plus reference TRBV14 and TRBJ2-7, the full variable domain is EAGVTQFPSHSVIEKGQTVTLRCDPISGHDNLYWYRRVMGKEIKFLLHFVKESKQDESGMPNNRFLAERTGGTYSTLKVQPAELEDSGVYFCASSPFQGGYEQYFGPGTRLTVT.

The chain is built from TRBV27 and TRBJ1-1; D is perhaps TRBD1 (6 bases). The CDR3 is 15 amino acids. Trimming removed 2 bases at V and 0 bases at J, with 10 bases between. Germline-derived CDR1 and CDR2 are MNHEY and SMNVEV (reference sequence). CDR3 sequence (DNA): TGTGCCAGCAGTTTAGAGGGGGGGATGAACACTGAAGCTTTCTTT. Translating gives CASSLEGGMNTEAFF.

The chain carries TRBV19 and TRBJ2-7, with TRBD2 as a possible D gene (6 bases). Trimming left V 1 base short and J 5 bases short, with 15 bases between. This CDR3 is built from 15 residues. Germline V gene lookup returns CDR1 LNHDA and CDR2 SQIVND (reference sequence). The CDR3 nucleotides are TGTGCCAGTAGTATAGTAGGAGGGGTGGTTAACGAGCAGTACTTC. Translated, it gives CASSIVGGVVNEQYF.

This chain links TRBV9 with TRBJ2-7; 7 positions match TRBD1. Germline assignment: CDR1 SGDLS and CDR2 YYNGEE. V trimming: 0 bases; J trimming: 5 bases; junction bases outside the gene matches: 8. There are 15 residues in the CDR3. The CDR3 sequence is CASSVAPNRGDEQYF. CDR3 sequence (DNA): TGTGCCAGCAGCGTAGCCCCCAACAGGGGAGACGAGCAGTACTTC.

This rearrangement joins TRBV28 to TRBJ2-3; D not resolved. There are 16 residues in the CDR3. Deletions cut 3 bases from V and 0 bases from J, with 13 bases between. Germline V gene lookup returns CDR1 MDHEN and CDR2 SYDVKM. The CDR3 DNA is TGTGCCAGCAGTTTCCCTGGAGCTTCAAGCACAGATACGCAGTATTTT. It codes for CASSFPGASSTDTQYF.

V gene TRBV27 combines with J gene TRBJ2-3; 12 bases are a match to TRBD2. CDR1 and CDR2 (germline): MNHEY, SMNVEV (reference sequence). This CDR3 has 16 amino acids. Trimming cost V 5 bases and J 3 bases; bases outside gene matches: 6. CDR3 in DNA: TGTGCCAGCAGTACCCGACTAGCGGGAGTGACAGATACGCAGTATTTT. It codes for CASSTRLAGVTDTQYF.